These T cell receptor beta chains were read from a single sample in a study of T cell responses to AZD1222 COVID-19 vaccine. The table came from immunoSEQ multiplex PCR; TCRdb's copy has only in-frame clones and leaves some out. Among about 120,000 clones listed, more than 85% were seen once. Material: peripheral blood, obtained on day 0 of AZD1222 vaccination. These receptors all stem from an adult in good health. Both conserved end residues are part of each CDR3. Fields, in order: D gene, J gene, V gene, clone size, CDR3 protein, CDR3 DNA. A D gene is named only where the DNA matches it firmly. Only some rows state a clone size, as once, few, many or a class for expanded clones.

D gene: -
J gene: TRBJ1-3
V gene: TRBV6-1
clone size: -
CDR3 protein: CASSENRGFSGNTIYF
CDR3 DNA: TGTGCCAGCAGTGAAAATAGGGGGTTCTCTGGAAACACCATATATTTT

D gene: -
J gene: TRBJ2-7
V gene: TRBV7-2
clone size: -
CDR3 protein: CASSLVAGGAHYEQYF
CDR3 DNA: TGTGCCAGCAGCTTAGTTGCAGGGGGGGCTCACTACGAGCAGTACTTC

D gene: -
J gene: TRBJ1-2
V gene: TRBV30
clone size: -
CDR3 protein: CAWSSGNGGYTF
CDR3 DNA: TGTGCCTGGAGCAGCGGCAATGGGGGCTACACCTTC

D gene: -
J gene: TRBJ1-2
V gene: TRBV11-2
clone size: -
CDR3 protein: CASSENRDRYTF
CDR3 DNA: TGTGCCAGCAGCGAAAACAGGGATCGCTACACCTTC

D gene: -
J gene: TRBJ1-3
V gene: TRBV7-2
clone size: -
CDR3 protein: CASSLGSTISGNTIYF
CDR3 DNA: TGTGCCAGCAGCTTAGGAAGTACGATCTCTGGAAACACCATATATTTT

D gene: -
J gene: TRBJ1-3
V gene: TRBV5-8
clone size: -
CDR3 protein: CASTLDLSGNTIYF
CDR3 DNA: TGTGCCAGCACCCTTGACCTCTCTGGAAACACCATATATTTT

D gene: -
J gene: TRBJ1-3
V gene: TRBV10-3
clone size: -
CDR3 protein: CAISELGGTGNTIYF
CDR3 DNA: TGTGCCATCAGTGAATTAGGGGGGACTGGAAACACCATATATTTT

D gene: TRBD2
J gene: TRBJ2-5
V gene: TRBV4-2
clone size: -
CDR3 protein: CASSQAGVGGGEVVLQETQYF
CDR3 DNA: TGTGCCAGCAGCCAAGCGGGAGTAGGCGGGGGGGAGGTTGTCCTCCAAGAGACCCAGTACTTC

D gene: TRBD1
J gene: TRBJ2-1
V gene: TRBV18
clone size: -
CDR3 protein: CASSSSDGTAFYNEQFF
CDR3 DNA: TGTGCCAGCTCATCCTCGGACGGGACAGCCTTCTACAATGAGCAGTTCTTC

D gene: TRBD2
J gene: TRBJ2-2
V gene: TRBV30
clone size: few
CDR3 protein: CAWTPRTSGQDTGELFF
CDR3 DNA: TGTGCCTGGACCCCCCGGACTAGCGGGCAAGACACCGGGGAGCTGTTTTTT

D gene: -
J gene: TRBJ2-2
V gene: TRBV10-1
clone size: -
CDR3 protein: CASSEGTSITGELFF
CDR3 DNA: TGCGCCAGCAGTGAGGGTACTAGTATCACCGGGGAGCTGTTTTTT

D gene: TRBD1
J gene: TRBJ2-2
V gene: TRBV28
clone size: -
CDR3 protein: CASSFGQATNTGELFF
CDR3 DNA: TGTGCCAGCAGTTTCGGACAGGCCACGAACACCGGGGAGCTGTTTTTT

D gene: -
J gene: TRBJ2-7
V gene: TRBV6-2/TRBV6-3
clone size: -
CDR3 protein: CASSYSTGGAYEQYF
CDR3 DNA: TGTGCCAGCAGTTACTCCACTGGCGGTGCCTACGAGCAGTACTTC

D gene: -
J gene: TRBJ1-5
V gene: TRBV2
clone size: once
CDR3 protein: CASSPTGPVDQPQHF
CDR3 DNA: TGTGCCAGCAGTCCGACAGGACCCGTGGATCAGCCCCAGCATTTT

D gene: -
J gene: TRBJ1-2
V gene: TRBV15
clone size: -
CDR3 protein: CATSRDTAYGYTF
CDR3 DNA: TGTGCCACCAGCAGAGATACAGCCTATGGCTACACCTTC

D gene: TRBD2
J gene: TRBJ2-1
V gene: TRBV7-9
clone size: -
CDR3 protein: CASSPGLTLREQFF
CDR3 DNA: TGTGCCAGCAGCCCGGGACTAACCCTCCGGGAGCAGTTCTTC

D gene: -
J gene: TRBJ1-5
V gene: TRBV10-3
clone size: -
CDR3 protein: CAISDFSRDNQPQHF
CDR3 DNA: TGTGCCATCAGTGACTTCTCGAGGGACAATCAGCCCCAGCATTTT

D gene: -
J gene: TRBJ1-2
V gene: TRBV5-1
clone size: -
CDR3 protein: CASSLDQGANYGYTF
CDR3 DNA: TGCGCCAGCAGCTTGGACCAGGGAGCTAACTATGGCTACACCTTC

D gene: -
J gene: TRBJ1-3
V gene: TRBV18
clone size: -
CDR3 protein: CASSPPSTPEGTIYF
CDR3 DNA: TGTGCCAGCTCACCACCGTCCACACCCGAGGGCACCATATATTTT

D gene: TRBD1
J gene: TRBJ2-1
V gene: TRBV5-1
clone size: -
CDR3 protein: CASSPGTGGGEQFF
CDR3 DNA: TGCGCCAGCAGCCCCGGGACAGGGGGCGGTGAGCAGTTCTTC

D gene: TRBD1
J gene: TRBJ1-1
V gene: TRBV15
clone size: once
CDR3 protein: CATRRGPMNTEAFF
CDR3 DNA: TGTGCCACCAGGAGGGGGCCCATGAACACTGAAGCTTTCTTT

D gene: -
J gene: TRBJ2-5
V gene: TRBV6-5
clone size: -
CDR3 protein: CASSYRTSQETQYF
CDR3 DNA: TGTGCCAGCAGTTATAGGACCAGCCAAGAGACCCAGTACTTC

D gene: -
J gene: TRBJ2-1
V gene: TRBV29-1
clone size: -
CDR3 protein: CSVGSGPGHNEQFF
CDR3 DNA: TGCAGCGTTGGGTCGGGACCTGGACACAATGAGCAGTTCTTC

D gene: TRBD1
J gene: TRBJ1-1
V gene: TRBV27
clone size: -
CDR3 protein: CASSDPTGAATEAFF
CDR3 DNA: TGTGCCAGCAGTGACCCGACAGGGGCAGCCACTGAAGCTTTCTTT

D gene: -
J gene: TRBJ1-1
V gene: TRBV19
clone size: -
CDR3 protein: CASSTQGYGTEAFF
CDR3 DNA: TGTGCCAGTAGTACCCAGGGGTATGGCACTGAAGCTTTCTTT